Shown below are 4 T cell receptor beta chains from a single sample sequenced in a study of radiotherapy plus CTLA-4 blockade in lung cancer. Profiling relied on immunoSEQ multiplex PCR, and the TCRdb table lists in-frame clones only, not all of them. This table holds about 44,000 clones, over 60% found once. The starting material was peripheral blood, obtained from a patient treated with radiotherapy plus ipilimumab. These receptors were obtained from a human donor with non-small cell lung cancer whose response to radiotherapy plus ipilimumab could not be evaluated.

The chain links TRBV6-1 to TRBJ2-7, with D tentatively TRBD2 (6 bases). V lost 2 bases, J lost 7 bases, and 21 bases lay in between. Per the germline V gene, CDR1 is MNHNS and CDR2 is SASEGT. The CDR3 runs 16 residues. The CDR3 sequence is CASSEYGVGLASEQYF. The CDR3 DNA reads as TGTGCCAGCAGTGAATACGGCGTTGGGCTAGCGAGTGAGCAGTACTTC.

This rearrangement joins TRBV7-9 to TRBJ2-2, with 14 nucleotides matching TRBD2. This CDR3 is 16 amino acids long. Germline V gene data show CDR1 as SEHNR and CDR2 as FQNEAQ (reference sequence). The ends lost 7 bases at V and 5 bases at J; junction bases unmatched: 6. CDR3 sequence: CASTGLAGGRTGELFF. The CDR3 nucleotides read TGTGCCAGCACCGGACTAGCGGGGGGCCGTACCGGGGAGCTGTTTTTT.

The gene calls are TRBV10-3 and TRBJ1-2, with D possibly matching TRBD1 (6 bases). This CDR3 contains 15 residues. Trimming stripped 0 bases from V and 3 bases from J, with 11 bases between. From germline, CDR1 is ENHRY and CDR2 SYGVKD. The CDR3 loop reads CAISESGGQHYGYTF. The CDR3 DNA reads TGTGCCATCAGTGAGTCTGGCGGACAGCACTATGGCTACACCTTC.

V gene TRBV9 combines with J gene TRBJ1-1, with D uncertain. The CDR3 length is 13 residues. Germline-derived CDR1 and CDR2 are SGDLS and YYNGEE. V lost 4 bases and J 0 bases, leaving 7 bases between the germline ends. CDR3 in DNA: TGTGCCAGCAGCCCCCGTATGAACACTGAAGCTTTCTTT. Translating it yields CASSPRMNTEAFF.